This TCR beta chain was identified during a study of T cell responses to AZD1222 COVID-19 vaccine. Per the germline V gene, CDR1 is MGHDK and CDR2 is SYGVNS. After removal of 5 bases from V and 9 bases from J, the junction contained 7 bases not matched to a gene. There are 14 residues in the CDR3. Worth noting for this clone: Antigen: not known.

The analysis combined second doses at about 4 or about 12 weeks. Study findings and constraints: At baseline, seropositivity was found in only five or six AZD1222 recipients. The donor group comprised mostly white British people and more females; the analysis possibly underestimated clonal diversity. Spike-specific TCR breadth rose after two AZD1222 doses, and depth rose as well.

Libraries were prepared by immunoSEQ multiplex PCR; TCRdb keeps only in-frame clonotypes and omits some of them. The sample lists nearly 110,000 clones, approximately 92% occurring once. Sequencing was performed on peripheral blood, taken 28 days after the second AZD1222 dose. The source of this sequence is an adult who received the AZD1222 COVID-19 vaccine. The chain joins TRBV25-1 to TRBJ1-5; 10 nucleotides line up with TRBD1. DNA of the CDR3: TGTGCCAGCAGTCGGACAGGGGGGGTGGGGCCCCAGCATTTT. Protein product: CASSRTGGVGPQHF.